These 32 T cell receptor beta chains were sequenced from one sample in a study of CD8+ T cells in alopecia areata (dated by TCRdb to the late 2010s). The method behind the library was the immunoSEQ multiplex PCR assay. RNA was extracted from all samples and reverse transcribed into cDNA as template for TCR sequencing. Imported from immuneACCESS, the table was reduced by TCRdb to in-frame sequences with V and J called. These copies leave out some clones; in studies compared against another copy, an unresolved V gene accounts for under half, and the cause of the remainder is not known. Here the sample has fewer than 150,000 clones; around two fifths occur a single time. The top ten clonotypes cover roughly 3.3% of the sample. Sequenced input: CD4+ T cells sorted from blood. The origin of the receptors is a human donor with alopecia areata.

This rearrangement joins TRBV5-1 to TRBJ1-1; D is unresolved. Per the germline V gene, CDR1 is SGHRS and CDR2 is YFSETQ. This CDR3 region has 14 residues. V was trimmed by 0 bases and J by 8 bases, leaving 14 bases between them. CDR3: CASSLERVKDEAFF. CDR3 nucleotide sequence: TGCGCCAGCAGCTTGGAGAGGGTCAAGGACGAAGCTTTCTTT.

This clone was found a few times. The rearrangement links TRBV5-1 to TRBJ2-7, with no clear D. V dropped 4 bases and J dropped 1 base, with 6 bases sitting between them. Germline V gene sequence: CDR1 SGHRS, CDR2 YFSETQ. The CDR3 runs to 12 residues. The CDR3 loop reads CASSQVSYEQYF. CDR3 coding DNA: TGCGCCAGCAGCCAAGTTTCCTACGAGCAGTACTTC. Supplemented by reference TRBV5-1 and TRBJ2-7, the full variable domain reads KAGVTQTPRYLIKTRGQQVTLSCSPISGHRSVSWYQQTPGQGLQFLFEYFSETQRNKGNFPGRFSGRQFSNSRSEMNVSTLELGDSALYLCASSQVSYEQYFGPGTRLTVT.

The rearrangement links TRBV5-6 to TRBJ1-6, with D unresolved. Germline assignment: CDR1 SGHDT and CDR2 YYEEEE. The CDR3 length is 14 residues. V lost 3 bases to trimming and J lost 7 bases, with 11 bases between them. CDR3 in amino acids: CASSSMAENSPLHF. CDR3 sequence (DNA): TGTGCCAGCAGCTCTATGGCGGAGAATTCACCCCTCCACTTT.

The table lists this clone with a few counts. This chain uses TRBV21-1 with TRBJ2-7; the table's D gene call, TRBD1, was not cross checked with the DNA. TRBV21-1 constitutes a pseudogene. The CDR3 runs 15 residues. The DNA for the CDR3 is TGTGCCAGCAGCAAAAGTGAGGCAGGGGGCTACGAGCAGTACTTC. Protein product: CASSKSEAGGYEQYF.

This clone was seen only a few times. The chain has TRBV7-2 and TRBJ2-5; 9 nucleotides line up with TRBD2. TRBJ2-7 explains the end of the DNA better; the J call may be wrong. The length of the CDR3 is 14 residues. From germline, CDR1 is SGHTA and CDR2 FQGNSA. The CDR3 DNA reads as TGTGCCAGCAGCCCGGGACTAGCTTCCTACGAGCAGTACTTC. It is translated as CASSPGLASYEQYF.

The chain joins TRBV6-6 to TRBJ1-1; D is uncertain. The CDR3 spans 14 residues. V was clipped by 4 bases and J by 0 bases, with 9 bases between them. Germline V gene lookup returns CDR1 MNHNY and CDR2 SVGAGI (reference sequence). The CDR3 DNA reads as TGTGCCAGCAGTTCCCTTGGGGTGAACACTGAAGCTTTCTTT. This sequence encodes CASSSLGVNTEAFF.

The chain uses TRBV29-1 and TRBJ1-1; D is ambiguous. This CDR3 is 11 amino acids long. Deletions cut 5 bases from V and 4 bases from J, with 8 bases between. Germline V lookup: CDR1 SQVTM, CDR2 ANQGSEA. CDR3 protein: CSVKSLTEAFF. As DNA, the CDR3 is TGCAGCGTTAAGAGTCTCACTGAAGCTTTCTTT.

The V call is TRBV30, the J call TRBJ2-3; TRBD2 matches at 10 bases. The V segment lost 6 bases and the J segment 4 bases; nucleotides outside the gene matches: 7. Germline assignment: CDR1 GTSNPN and CDR2 SVGIG (reference sequence). This CDR3 contains 14 residues. This chain's CDR3 is CACPTSGIADTQYF. Written as DNA, the CDR3 is TGTGCCTGTCCAACTAGCGGGATCGCAGATACGCAGTATTTT.

This clone was counted between two and nine times. The chain is built from TRBV10-3 and TRBJ2-3, with TRBD2 matching 10 bases. The CDR3 extends over 15 amino acids. The V gene's germline CDR1 is ENHRY and CDR2 SYGVKD. V gave up 5 bases and J gave up 3 bases; unmatched junction bases: 5. CDR3 coding DNA: TGTGCCATCAGTCGGACTAGCGGAGAAACAGATACGCAGTATTTT. It translates to CAISRTSGETDTQYF.

This clone appeared a few times. The rearrangement joins TRBV28 to TRBJ1-2, with D possibly matching TRBD1 (5 bases). Looked up from germline, CDR1 is MDHEN and CDR2 is SYDVKM. Trimming left V 4 bases short and J 5 bases short, with 8 bases between. CDR3 length: 12 amino acids. For the CDR3, the DNA is TGTGCCAGCAGTTCTGGGGCTTATGGCTACACCTTC. As protein: CASSSGAYGYTF.

V and J are TRBV2 and TRBJ1-6, with D unresolved. This CDR3 spans 13 amino acids. Trimming removed 11 bases from V and 2 bases from J, with 10 bases in between. The germline gives CDR1 SNHLY, CDR2 FYNNEI. The CDR3 coding sequence is TGTGCCGGGAGGGTCGCCTATAATTCACCCCTCCACTTT. Its protein is CAGRVAYNSPLHF.

V gene TRBV4-3 combines with J gene TRBJ2-7, with 9 bases identical to TRBD1. This CDR3 contains 15 residues. The V segment lost 0 bases and the J segment 4 bases; nucleotides outside the gene matches: 4. CDR1 is LGHNA, CDR2 YSLEER, per germline. The DNA for the CDR3 is TGCGCCAGCAGCCAAGACGGGACAGGGTTATACGAGCAGTACTTC. Its translation: CASSQDGTGLYEQYF.

V usage is TRBV7-2 and J usage is TRBJ2-5; D perhaps matches TRBD2 (6 bases). Deletions cut 1 base from V and 5 bases from J, with 11 bases between. CDR3 length: 14 amino acids. Germline V CDR1 and CDR2: SGHTA, FQGNSA. The DNA of the CDR3 is TGTGCCAGCAGCTTAGGCGGGACCCTCGAGACCCAGTACTTC. It translates to CASSLGGTLETQYF.

This rearrangement joins TRBV7-8 to TRBJ2-3; D call uncertain. V gave up 5 bases and J gave up 2 bases, with 14 bases separating them. CDR1 is SGHVS and CDR2 is FQNEAQ in the germline V gene. The CDR3 length is 15 residues. CDR3 residues: CASSPVGRFTDTQYF. CDR3 nucleotides: TGTGCCAGCAGCCCTGTCGGTCGGTTCACAGATACGCAGTATTTT.

On this clone: At one boundary the junction diverges from the germline segment, which might be a read error. The gene calls are TRBV29-1 and TRBJ2-3; D could derive from TRBD1 or TRBD2 (5 bases each). Germline assignment: CDR1 SQVTM and CDR2 ANQGSEA. The length of the CDR3 is 13 residues. Here the CDR3 DNA reads TGCAGCGCACGCAGGGACCCCACATATACGCAGTATTTT. Translated, it gives CSARRDPTYTQYF.

The table lists this clone with a few counts. The J gene is TRBJ1-1, the V gene TRBV29-1; weak D call: TRBD1 (6 bases). V was pared by 7 bases and J by 0 bases, with 9 bases between. CDR1 and CDR2 (germline): SQVTM, ANQGSEA. The CDR3 loop spans 12 amino acids. CDR3 sequence reads: CSGRQVNTEAFF. In DNA, the CDR3 is TGCAGCGGCCGACAGGTGAACACTGAAGCTTTCTTT. The full variable domain, rest sourced from reference TRBV29-1 and TRBJ1-1, is SAVISQKPSRDICQRGTSLTIQCQVDSQVTMMFWYRQQPGQSLTLIATANQGSEATYESGFVIDKFPISRPNLTFSTLTVSNMSPEDSSIYLCSGRQVNTEAFFGQGTRLTVV.

This rearrangement joins TRBV10-3 to TRBJ1-2, with D uncertain. The germline V gene has CDR1 ENHRY and CDR2 SYGVKD. V was clipped by 0 bases and J by 6 bases, with 5 bases between them. The CDR3 loop spans 12 amino acids. The CDR3: CAISESWDGYTF. The CDR3 DNA is TGTGCCATCAGTGAGTCATGGGATGGCTACACCTTC.

This clone was seen only a few times. The V gene is TRBV6-4, the J gene TRBJ2-2; D perhaps matches TRBD1 (6 bases). There are 15 residues in the CDR3. The germline V gene encodes CDR1 MRHNA and CDR2 SNTAGT. The germline V and J ends were trimmed by 5 bases and 4 bases, with 14 bases remaining between them. The CDR3 DNA sequence: TGTGCCAGCAGTAACAGGGTACGAGTCACCGGGGAGCTGTTTTTT. Encoded protein: CASSNRVRVTGELFF.

The CDR3 here is CASSTRAYEQYF. DNA of the CDR3: TGTGCCAGCAGCACGAGAGCATACGAGCAGTACTTC. V gene TRBV7-9 combines with J gene TRBJ2-7; D is unresolved. This CDR3 is built from 12 residues. CDR1 is SEHNR, CDR2 FQNEAQ, per germline (reference sequence). Trimming cost V 5 bases and J 4 bases, with 9 bases left between them.

This clone occurred a few times. The chain has TRBV4-3 and TRBJ1-2; 10 nucleotides align to TRBD1. The CDR3 sequence is 15 residues long. Germline CDR1 LGHNA, CDR2 YSLEER. Germline trimming cut 0 bases from V and 6 bases from J; bases unmatched to any gene: 4. The CDR3 sequence is CASSQDWGQGNGYTF. CDR3 bases: TGCGCCAGCAGCCAAGATTGGGGACAGGGGAATGGCTACACCTTC.

The chain has TRBV2 and TRBJ2-6; D ambiguous. Germline values: CDR1 SNHLY, CDR2 FYNNEI. The CDR3 has 14 amino acids. Deletions cut 10 bases from V and 1 base from J, with 11 bases between. As DNA, the CDR3 is TGTGCCACCGAAGGTATTTCTGGGGCCAACGTCCTGACTTTC. This gives the protein CATEGISGANVLTF.

This sequence joins TRBV11-2 and TRBJ2-5, with a tentative D call TRBD1 (7 bases). The CDR3 is 14 amino acids. Germline V gene lookup returns CDR1 SGHAT and CDR2 FQNNGV. V lost 3 bases, J lost 3 bases, and 11 bases lay in between. CDR3 coding DNA: TGTGCCAGCAGCTTGGGGGGACAGAAAGAGACCCAGTACTTC. This translates into CASSLGGQKETQYF. The full variable domain, its missing parts supplied by reference TRBV11-2 and TRBJ2-5, is EAGVAQSPRYKIIEKRQSVAFWCNPISGHATLYWYQQILGQGPKLLIQFQNNGVVDDSQLPKDRFSAERLKGVDSTLKIQPAKLEDSAVYLCASSLGGQKETQYFGPGTRLLVL.

This clone was seen only a few times. V usage is TRBV29-1 and J usage is TRBJ2-4; D is unresolved. The V end lost 7 bases, the J end lost 6 bases, and 10 bases lay between the germline ends. The CDR3 is made up of 11 amino acids. The germline CDR1 and CDR2 sequences are SQVTM and ANQGSEA. The CDR3 nucleotides are TGCAGCGCCCAGGTCCTAAACATTCAGTACTTC. This translates into CSAQVLNIQYF.

The genes are TRBV5-1 and TRBJ2-3; no clear D. The CDR3 is 14 amino acids. Germline lookup yields CDR1 SGHRS and CDR2 YFSETQ. Trimming took 0 bases from V and 4 from J, leaving 9 bases between them. The CDR3 is CASSLVPGPDTQYF. CDR3 nucleotides: TGCGCCAGCAGCTTGGTACCAGGCCCAGATACGCAGTATTTT.

Ten or more counts support this clone. V gene TRBV15 combines with J gene TRBJ1-4; D remains unclear. V lost 1 base to trimming and J lost 7 bases, with 7 bases between them. The germline V gene has CDR1 LNHNV and CDR2 YYDKDF (reference sequence). The CDR3 is made up of 13 amino acids. The CDR3 DNA follows: TGTGCCACCAGCAGAGTGCCGAGTGAAAAACTGTTTTTT. Translation: CATSRVPSEKLFF. The variable domain in full, with the rest retrieved from reference TRBV15 and TRBJ1-4, is DAMVIQNPRYQVTQFGKPVTLSCSQTLNHNVMYWYQQKSSQAPKLLFHYYDKDFNNEADTPDNFQSRRPNTSFCFLDIRSPGLGDTAMYLCATSRVPSEKLFFGSGTQLSVL.

V is TRBV4-1 and J is TRBJ2-7; the match to TRBD1 covers 9 bases. Germline loops: CDR1 MGHRA, CDR2 YSYEKL. The V segment lost 1 base and the J segment 5 bases; nucleotides outside the gene matches: 3. The length of the CDR3 is 14 residues. The CDR3 region is CASSQADRGHEQYF. The DNA for the CDR3 is TGCGCCAGCAGCCAAGCGGACAGGGGCCACGAGCAGTACTTC.

This CDR3 reads CASKENYEQYF. The CDR3 DNA follows: TGTGCCAGCAAGGAAAACTACGAGCAGTACTTC. The V call is TRBV28, the J call TRBJ2-7; D ambiguous. CDR3 length equals 11 residues. Trimming pared 7 bases from V and 3 bases from J, leaving 7 bases between. The germline V gene encodes CDR1 MDHEN and CDR2 SYDVKM. Filled out from reference TRBV28 and TRBJ2-7, the complete variable domain reads DVKVTQSSRYLVKRTGEKVFLECVQDMDHENMFWYRQDPGLGLRLIYFSYDVKMKEKGDIPEGYSVSREKKERFSLILESASTNQTSMYLCASKENYEQYFGPGTRLTVT.

This clone has more than one count but fewer than ten. The J gene is TRBJ2-1, the V gene TRBV19; 7 nucleotides line up with TRBD1. With V trimmed by 2 bases and J by 6 bases, 7 bases remained unmatched. CDR3 length: 15 residues. Germline V gene sequence: CDR1 LNHDA, CDR2 SQIVND (reference sequence). The CDR3 region has the DNA TGTGCCAGTAGTATACAGCCAGGGACAGCCAATGAGCAGTTCTTC. The encoded protein is CASSIQPGTANEQFF.

The gene calls are TRBV29-1 and TRBJ2-2, with 11 bases identical to TRBD1. V lost 6 bases to trimming and J lost 0 bases; unmatched junction nucleotides: 3. CDR1 and CDR2 from the germline V gene are SQVTM and ANQGSEA. This CDR3 comprises 15 residues. Here the CDR3 DNA reads TGCAGCGTCCGGGGACAGGGGGCGAACACCGGGGAGCTGTTTTTT. This sequence encodes CSVRGQGANTGELFF.

This clone was observed a handful of times. The V gene is TRBV5-1, the J gene TRBJ2-7; no reliable D call. Per germline, CDR1 SGHRS and CDR2 YFSETQ. Trimming stripped 3 bases from V and 5 bases from J, with 12 bases between. The CDR3 contains 13 residues. The CDR3: CASSSRSTDEQYF. The CDR3 bases are TGCGCCAGCAGCTCCAGGTCAACGGACGAGCAGTACTTC.

The genes are TRBV4-1 and TRBJ2-1; 8 nucleotides line up with TRBD2. CDR3 length equals 14 residues. V lost 4 bases and J lost 7; bases outside the gene matches: 6. Germline V gene data show CDR1 as MGHRA and CDR2 as YSYEKL. The CDR3 coding sequence is TGCGCCAGCAGCCCGACTGGGACTAGGAATGAGCAGTTCTTC. Protein sequence: CASSPTGTRNEQFF.

In its sample, this clone was seen a few times. The chain joins TRBV29-1 to TRBJ2-3, with 9 positions matching TRBD2. The CDR3 is 13 amino acids. Germline loops: CDR1 SQVTM, CDR2 ANQGSEA. The ends lost 4 bases at V and 5 bases at J; junction bases unmatched: 4. Written as DNA, the CDR3 is TGCAGCGTTGTAGCGGGGGTTGGAGATACGCAGTATTTT. Residues: CSVVAGVGDTQYF.